This passage covers 14 T cell receptor beta chains from one sample sequenced in a study of T cell clones after liver transplantation. The method was immunoSEQ multiplex PCR; TCRdb's version includes in-frame clones alone and lacks a portion of them. The profile shows over 5,500 clones, 70% of them singletons. This specimen was CD8+ T cells from blood, taken before liver transplant. All receptors derive from a human donor who received a liver transplant.

A word on this clone: This CDR3 is also generated by other DNA sequences in the sample. The rearrangement links TRBV27 to TRBJ2-7; D could derive from TRBD1 or TRBD2 (6 bases each). The CDR3 length is 13 residues. V lost 6 bases and J lost 4, with 13 bases in between. Germline loops: CDR1 MNHEY, CDR2 SMNVEV (reference sequence). CDR3 sequence reads: CASSPQGGYEQYV. For the CDR3, the DNA is TGTGCCAGCAGCCCACAGGGAGGATACGAGCAGTACGTC.

As regards this clone: Other DNA sequences in this specimen translate into the identical CDR3. The rearrangement uses TRBV4-1 and TRBJ2-2; D is uncertain. The V gene lost 3 bases and the J gene lost 1 base, with 6 bases spanning the gap. The CDR3 has 14 residues. Germline CDR1 and CDR2: MGHRA and YSYEKL. CDR3 protein: CASSHSQNTGELFF. The CDR3 DNA reads TGCGCCAGCAGCCATTCCCAGAACACCGGGGAGCTGTTTTTT.

J is TRBJ1-6 and V is TRBV6-6, with a tentative D call TRBD1 (5 bases). The CDR3 is 16 residues long. Trimming took 2 bases from V and 11 from J, leaving 19 bases between them. Germline CDR1 and CDR2: MNHNY and SVGAGI (reference sequence). The CDR3: CASSYTGSGRAPPLHF. Here the CDR3 DNA reads TGTGCCAGCAGTTACACCGGGTCCGGCAGGGCCCCACCCCTCCACTTT.

The rearrangement uses TRBV5-1 and TRBJ2-2; D uncertain. This CDR3 is 16 amino acids long. V lost 2 bases and J lost 4, with 15 bases in between. The V gene's germline CDR1 is SGHRS and CDR2 YFSETQ. CDR3 sequence reads: CASSFPSAQTTGELFF. The CDR3 nucleotides are TGCGCCAGCAGCTTTCCGTCTGCACAGACCACCGGGGAGCTGTTTTTT.

This clone was recorded a few times. The V gene is TRBV4-3, the J gene TRBJ1-2; D remains ambiguous. This CDR3 has 14 residues. Germline V gives CDR1 LGHNA, CDR2 YSLEER. Trimming shortened V by 3 bases and J by 8 bases, and 16 bases separated the two germline ends. DNA for the CDR3: TGCGCCAGCAGCCAGGACGGGTCGAACAAAGGCTACACCTTC. Translated: CASSQDGSNKGYTF.

V gene TRBV27 combines with J gene TRBJ2-3; possible D gene TRBD1, 6 bases. The CDR3 is 16 residues long. Per germline, CDR1 MNHEY and CDR2 SMNVEV (reference sequence). V gave up 7 bases and J gave up 2 bases, with 19 bases separating them. CDR3 sequence: CASTSRRTDNTDTQYF. CDR3 coding DNA: TGTGCCAGCACTTCTAGGAGGACAGATAACACAGATACGCAGTATTTT.

The rearrangement uses TRBV28 and TRBJ1-3, with 7 positions matching TRBD1. Germline V lookup: CDR1 MDHEN, CDR2 SYDVKM. The CDR3 is 15 residues long. V trimming: 2 bases; J trimming: 2 bases; junction bases outside the gene matches: 3. In DNA form, the CDR3 reads TGTGCCAGCAGTTTAGAGACAGGGACTGGAAACACCATATATTTT. It encodes CASSLETGTGNTIYF.

The J gene is TRBJ2-1, the V gene TRBV4-1; 12 nucleotides align to TRBD2. The CDR3 extends over 17 amino acids. From germline, CDR1 is MGHRA and CDR2 YSYEKL. V was pared by 0 bases and J by 6 bases, with 6 bases of the junction left unmatched. DNA of the CDR3: TGCGCCAGCAGCCAAGAGACGCTAGCGGGGGGGCTCAATGAGCAGTTCTTC. This gives the protein CASSQETLAGGLNEQFF.

The J gene is TRBJ1-5, the V gene TRBV5-6, with D tentatively TRBD1 (5 bases). Per germline, CDR1 SGHDT and CDR2 YYEEEE. This CDR3 has 16 residues. V lost 5 bases and J lost 3, with 18 bases in between. CDR3 region: CASSVAGGGHNQPQHF. CDR3 bases: TGTGCCAGCAGTGTTGCGGGGGGGGGTCACAATCAGCCCCAGCATTTT.

This CDR3 reads CASSLGQGADTEAFF. CDR3 in DNA: TGTGCCAGCAGCCTCGGCCAGGGGGCCGACACTGAAGCTTTCTTT. The gene calls are TRBV7-9 and TRBJ1-1; TRBD1 agrees at 8 bases. After removal of 5 bases from V and 3 bases from J, the junction contained 8 bases not matched to a gene. CDR3 length: 15 residues. Germline values: CDR1 SEHNR, CDR2 FQNEAQ (reference sequence).

The gene calls are TRBV5-8 and TRBJ2-2, with 10 bases fitting TRBD1. The CDR3 length is 17 residues. Germline V gives CDR1 SGHTS, CDR2 YDEGEE. V lost 10 bases to trimming and J lost 6 bases; unmatched junction nucleotides: 18. The DNA for the CDR3 is TGTGCCCCGACGCGCAGGCGTTGGACAGGGGGATCCGGGGAGCTGTTTTTT. Its translation is CAPTRRRWTGGSGELFF. The full variable domain, with the rest looked up from reference TRBV5-8 and TRBJ2-2, is EAGVTQSPTHLIKTRGQQATLRCSPISGHTSVYWYQQALGLGLQFLLWYDEGEERNRGNFPPRFSGRQFPNYSSELNVNALELEDSALYLCAPTRRRWTGGSGELFFGEGSRLTVL.

This clone showed up just a few times. This chain joins TRBV5-1 and TRBJ1-5; 10 bases fit TRBD1. V dropped 4 bases and J dropped 4; count of bases not matched to a gene: 2. CDR1 is SGHRS and CDR2 is YFSETQ in the germline V gene. CDR3 length: 14 residues. The CDR3 region is CASSRGQGNQPQHF. The CDR3 DNA reads as TGCGCCAGCAGCCGGGGACAGGGGAATCAGCCCCAGCATTTT.

A few counts support this clone. This chain connects TRBV19 to TRBJ2-5; 7 nucleotides agree with TRBD1. This CDR3 region has 18 residues. After removal of 4 bases from V and 0 bases from J, the junction contained 14 bases not matched to a gene. Looked up from germline, CDR1 is LNHDA and CDR2 is SQIVND (reference sequence). CDR3 sequence (DNA): TGTGCCAGTAGTAGCGACAGGGCAAGCACAGAGGACCAAGAGACCCAGTACTTC. It yields the protein CASSSDRASTEDQETQYF.

The chain uses TRBV19 and TRBJ2-2; D is undetermined. Germline V CDR1 and CDR2: LNHDA, SQIVND (reference sequence). Trimming pared 3 bases from V and 1 base from J, leaving 9 bases between. The CDR3 spans 15 residues. The CDR3 sequence: CASSILQLNTGELFF. The DNA for the CDR3 is TGTGCCAGTAGTATCTTACAGCTGAACACCGGGGAGCTGTTTTTT.